The 17 T cell receptor beta chains reported below all come from one sample, sequenced in a study of lymphopenia after photon versus proton radiotherapy. Profiling relied on immunoSEQ multiplex PCR, and the TCRdb table lists in-frame clones only, not all of them. The sample contains approximately 47,000 clones, less than 90% of which appear only once. Specimen: peripheral blood, collected from a patient treated with photon-based radiotherapy. Receptors originate from a man aged 35 to 55 with gastric cancer.

The chain employs TRBV14 and TRBJ2-7; TRBD2 is a possible D gene (7 bases). The germline gives CDR1 SGHDN, CDR2 FVKESK. The CDR3 is 15 residues long. The V end lost 0 bases, the J end lost 3 bases, and 12 bases lay between the germline ends. CDR3 in amino acids: CASSQDRGAFYEQYF. CDR3 DNA: TGTGCCAGCAGCCAAGATCGGGGGGCTTTCTACGAGCAGTACTTC.

This chain connects TRBV7-2 to TRBJ1-2, with TRBD1 matching over 8 bases. V lost 8 bases and J lost 10; bases outside the gene matches: 12. This CDR3 has 13 amino acids. The V gene's germline CDR1 is SGHTA and CDR2 FQGNSA. The CDR3 DNA reads TGTGCCAGCGGTAGGGACAGGTGGGACCTCTACACCTTC. Encoded protein: CASGRDRWDLYTF.

The rearrangement links TRBV19 to TRBJ2-4, with 10 bases identical to TRBD2. V lost 4 bases, J lost 7 bases, and 1 base stayed unmatched. From germline, CDR1 is LNHDA and CDR2 SQIVND (reference sequence). This CDR3 spans 13 amino acids. The CDR3 sequence is CASSTTSGNIQYF. The CDR3 coding sequence is TGTGCCAGTAGTACGACTAGCGGGAACATTCAGTACTTC.

V is TRBV7-9 and J is TRBJ1-1; TRBD1 matches 7 bases. Germline V gene lookup returns CDR1 SEHNR and CDR2 FQNEAQ (reference sequence). The CDR3 totals 16 residues. V shed 3 bases, J shed 0 bases, and the junction held 7 bases outside the gene matches. The CDR3 DNA sequence: TGTGCCAGCAGCTTCCCAGGGGGACCGTTGAACACTGAAGCTTTCTTT. It translates to CASSFPGGPLNTEAFF.

This clone has only a few counts. V and J are TRBV19 and TRBJ2-7; 7 bases are shared with TRBD1. Germline V gene data show CDR1 as LNHDA and CDR2 as SQIVND (reference sequence). The junction had 10 bases not matched to a gene; V was cut back by 3 bases and J by 2 bases. This CDR3 contains 16 residues. CDR3 bases: TGTGCCAGTAGTATGGATGCCGGGACAGCACCCTACGAGCAGTACTTC. This encodes CASSMDAGTAPYEQYF.

The CDR3 loop reads CASSSRTGGLHEQYF. The CDR3 coding sequence is TGTGCCAGTAGTAGCCGGACAGGGGGCCTACACGAGCAGTACTTC. This chain connects TRBV19 to TRBJ2-7; 11 positions match TRBD1. The CDR3 contains 15 residues. V trimming: 4 bases; J trimming: 5 bases; junction bases outside the gene matches: 7. Looked up from germline, CDR1 is LNHDA and CDR2 is SQIVND (reference sequence).

This clone occurred once. The J gene is TRBJ1-5, the V gene TRBV11-1, with D unresolved. The CDR3 spans 13 residues. Germline loops: CDR1 SGHAT, CDR2 FQDESV (reference sequence). Trimming removed 3 bases from V and 5 bases from J, with 8 bases in between. The chain's CDR3 is CASSFGEDQPQHF. The CDR3 bases are TGTGCCAGCAGCTTCGGGGAGGATCAGCCCCAGCATTTT.

The rearrangement links TRBV5-1 to TRBJ2-2; 8 bases align to TRBD1. Unmatched junction bases numbered 2, after V lost 4 bases and J lost 0 bases. CDR1 and CDR2 from the germline V gene are SGHRS and YFSETQ. This CDR3 has 15 amino acids. Here the CDR3 reads CASSVQGANTGELFF. CDR3 nucleotides: TGCGCCAGCAGCGTACAGGGGGCGAACACCGGGGAGCTGTTTTTT.

In this sample, this clone turned up a few times. The rearrangement joins TRBV20-1 to TRBJ2-1; 9 bases line up with TRBD2. The junction had 2 bases not matched to a gene; V was cut back by 6 bases and J by 8 bases. The germline V gene encodes CDR1 DFQATT and CDR2 SNEGSKA (reference sequence). The length of the CDR3 is 11 residues. The chain's CDR3 is CSAAGGHEQFF. The CDR3 nucleotides are TGCAGTGCGGCGGGGGGGCATGAGCAGTTCTTC.

V gene TRBV7-9 combines with J gene TRBJ2-3; D gene ambiguous. CDR3 size: 16 residues. The germline V gene has CDR1 SEHNR and CDR2 FQNEAQ (reference sequence). V shed 1 base and J shed 6 bases, with 17 bases lying between them. For the CDR3, the DNA is TGTGCCAGCAGCTTAGAGGGCCGGCCAGGTGAGGATACGCAGTATTTT. Its protein is CASSLEGRPGEDTQYF.

The V gene is TRBV19, the J gene TRBJ2-1; 12 nucleotides agree with TRBD2. Trimming cost V 8 bases and J 4 bases; bases outside gene matches: 3. This CDR3 region has 14 residues. Germline V gives CDR1 LNHDA, CDR2 SQIVND (reference sequence). Here the CDR3 DNA reads TGTGCCAGTCAGCTAGCGGGGGGGTACAATGAGCAGTTCTTC. Translated, it gives CASQLAGGYNEQFF. Together with reference TRBV19 and TRBJ2-1, the CDR3 gives the full variable domain: DGGITQSPKYLFRKEGQNVTLSCEQNLNHDAMYWYRQDPGQGLRLIYYSQIVNDFQKGDIAEGYSVSREKKESFPLTVTSAQKNPTAFYLCASQLAGGYNEQFFGPGTRLTVL.

The chain has TRBV30 and TRBJ1-1; tentatively, D is TRBD1 (5 bases). Germline values: CDR1 GTSNPN, CDR2 SVGIG (reference sequence). This CDR3 spans 15 amino acids. The V end was cut by 8 bases, the J end by 0 bases, with 19 bases between. CDR3 sequence (DNA): TGTGCCGGGACCGGGACTTATGTTCTGAACACTGAAGCTTTCTTT. Residues: CAGTGTYVLNTEAFF. The variable domain in full, with the rest retrieved from reference TRBV30 and TRBJ1-1, is SQTIHQWPATLVQPVGSPLSLECTVEGTSNPNLYWYRQAAGRGLQLLFYSVGIGQISSEVPQNLSASRPQDRQFILSSKKLLLSDSGFYLCAGTGTYVLNTEAFFGQGTRLTVV.

V usage is TRBV7-2 and J usage is TRBJ1-1, with a tentative D call TRBD1 (5 bases). Germline loops: CDR1 SGHTA, CDR2 FQGNSA. CDR3 size: 14 residues. V lost 5 bases and J lost 6, with 16 bases in between. CDR3 DNA sequence: TGTGCCAGCAGCGGCGTGGGGCGAGGGGCTGAAGCTTTCTTT. It yields the protein CASSGVGRGAEAFF.

The V gene is TRBV7-2, the J gene TRBJ2-2, with D unclear. CDR3 length: 12 amino acids. The germline gives CDR1 SGHTA, CDR2 FQGNSA. Trimming removed 4 bases from V and 5 bases from J, with 5 bases in between. CDR3 sequence reads: CASSSHTGELFF. The CDR3 DNA is TGTGCCAGCAGCTCCCATACCGGGGAGCTGTTTTTT.

The V and J genes are TRBV4-2 and TRBJ2-1; D not resolved. Trimming cost V 3 bases and J 7 bases, with 19 bases left between them. Germline CDR1 is LGHNA and CDR2 is YNFKEQ. The CDR3 covers 16 residues. The CDR3: CASSQVRMATGNEQFF. Here the CDR3 DNA reads TGTGCCAGCAGCCAGGTGCGAATGGCTACGGGTAATGAGCAGTTCTTC.

The chain links TRBV7-7 to TRBJ2-5; the D gene is possibly TRBD2 (5 bases). The V end was cut by 2 bases, the J end by 5 bases, with 9 bases between. This CDR3 has 13 residues. The germline gives CDR1 SSHAT, CDR2 FNYEAQ (reference sequence). The CDR3 DNA reads TGTGCCAGCAGCTTAATGGGAGAGGAGACCCAGTACTTC. This gives the protein CASSLMGEETQYF.

Written as DNA, the CDR3 is TGTGCCAGCAGCTTGGGGTCAGGGGGCCTACCCTACGAGCAGTACTTC. It specifies CASSLGSGGLPYEQYF. This chain links TRBV5-4 with TRBJ2-7, with 8 bases that match TRBD1. The CDR3 covers 16 residues. CDR1 is SGHNT, CDR2 YYREEE, per germline (reference sequence). The J segment lost 2 bases and the V segment lost 0 bases, leaving 7 bases of the junction unmatched.